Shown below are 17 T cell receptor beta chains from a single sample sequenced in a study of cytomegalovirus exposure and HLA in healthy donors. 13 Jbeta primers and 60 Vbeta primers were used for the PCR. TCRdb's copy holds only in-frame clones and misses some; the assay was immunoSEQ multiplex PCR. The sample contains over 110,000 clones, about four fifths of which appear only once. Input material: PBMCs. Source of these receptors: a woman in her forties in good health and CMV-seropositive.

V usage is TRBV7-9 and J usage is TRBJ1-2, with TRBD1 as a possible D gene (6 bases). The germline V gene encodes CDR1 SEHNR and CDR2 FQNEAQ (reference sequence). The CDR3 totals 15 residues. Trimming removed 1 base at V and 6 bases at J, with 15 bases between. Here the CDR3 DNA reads TGTGCCAGCAGCTTAGGGACAGCTCGTCTTGATGGCTACACCTTC. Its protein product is CASSLGTARLDGYTF.

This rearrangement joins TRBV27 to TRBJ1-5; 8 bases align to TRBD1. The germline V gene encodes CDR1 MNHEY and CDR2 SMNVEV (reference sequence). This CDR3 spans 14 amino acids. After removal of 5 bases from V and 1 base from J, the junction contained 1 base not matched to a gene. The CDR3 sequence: CASSRTGSNQPQHF. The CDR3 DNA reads TGTGCCAGCAGTAGGACAGGGAGCAATCAGCCCCAGCATTTT.

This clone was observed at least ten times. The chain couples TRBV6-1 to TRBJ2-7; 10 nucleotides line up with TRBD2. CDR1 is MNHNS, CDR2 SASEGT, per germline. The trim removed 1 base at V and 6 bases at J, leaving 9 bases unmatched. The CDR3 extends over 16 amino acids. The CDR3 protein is CASSEEIGSGRSEQYF. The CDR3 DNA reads TGTGCCAGCAGTGAAGAGATAGGTAGCGGGAGGAGCGAGCAGTACTTC.

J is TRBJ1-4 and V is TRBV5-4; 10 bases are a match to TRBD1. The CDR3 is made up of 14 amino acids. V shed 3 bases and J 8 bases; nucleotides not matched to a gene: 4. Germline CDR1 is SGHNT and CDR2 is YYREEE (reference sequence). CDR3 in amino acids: CASSSGQGGEKLFF. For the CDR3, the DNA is TGTGCCAGCAGCTCTGGACAGGGGGGGGAAAAACTGTTTTTT. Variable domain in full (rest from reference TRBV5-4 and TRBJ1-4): ETGVTQSPTHLIKTRGQQVTLRCSSQSGHNTVSWYQQALGQGPQFIFQYYREEENGRGNFPPRFSGLQFPNYSSELNVNALELDDSALYLCASSSGQGGEKLFFGSGTQLSVL.

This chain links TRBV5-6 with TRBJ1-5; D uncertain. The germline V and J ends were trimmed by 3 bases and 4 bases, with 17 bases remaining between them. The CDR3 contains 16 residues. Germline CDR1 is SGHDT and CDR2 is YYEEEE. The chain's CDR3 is CASSSFSRTTNQPQHF. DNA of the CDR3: TGTGCCAGCAGCTCATTTTCAAGGACTACAAATCAGCCCCAGCATTTT.

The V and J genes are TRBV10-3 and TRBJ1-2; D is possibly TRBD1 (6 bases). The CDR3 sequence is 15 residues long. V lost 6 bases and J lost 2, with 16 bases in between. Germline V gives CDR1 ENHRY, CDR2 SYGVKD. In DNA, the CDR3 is TGTGCCATCAGGAAAACAGGGAGCCCGAACTATGGCTACACCTTC. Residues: CAIRKTGSPNYGYTF.

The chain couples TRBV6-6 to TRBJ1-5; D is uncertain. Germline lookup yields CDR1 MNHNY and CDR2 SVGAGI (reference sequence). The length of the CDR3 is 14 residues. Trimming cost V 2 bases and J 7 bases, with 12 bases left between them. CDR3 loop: CASSYERADQPQHF. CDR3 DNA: TGTGCCAGCAGTTACGAGAGGGCAGACCAGCCCCAGCATTTT.

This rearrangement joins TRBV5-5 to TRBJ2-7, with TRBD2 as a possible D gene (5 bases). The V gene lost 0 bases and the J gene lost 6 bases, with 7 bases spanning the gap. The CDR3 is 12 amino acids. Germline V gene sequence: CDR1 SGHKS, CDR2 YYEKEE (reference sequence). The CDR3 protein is CASSLAGSEQYF. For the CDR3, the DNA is TGTGCCAGCAGCTTGGCTGGGAGCGAGCAGTACTTC.

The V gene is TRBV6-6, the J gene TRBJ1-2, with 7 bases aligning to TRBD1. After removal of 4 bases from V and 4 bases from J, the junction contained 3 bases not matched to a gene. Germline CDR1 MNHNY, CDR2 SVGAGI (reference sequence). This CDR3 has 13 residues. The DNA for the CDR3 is TGTGCCAGCAGTTTAACAGGGGCCTATGGCTACACCTTC. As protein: CASSLTGAYGYTF.

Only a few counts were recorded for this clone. The CDR3 loop reads CASSLGTGTGGNTEAFF. The CDR3 DNA is TGTGCCAGCAGCTTGGGGACAGGGACAGGGGGTAACACTGAAGCTTTCTTT. The chain employs TRBV7-9 and TRBJ1-1, with TRBD1 matching over 11 bases. CDR1 is SEHNR, CDR2 FQNEAQ, per germline (reference sequence). Unmatched junction bases numbered 8, after V lost 3 bases and J lost 2 bases. The CDR3 spans 17 residues.

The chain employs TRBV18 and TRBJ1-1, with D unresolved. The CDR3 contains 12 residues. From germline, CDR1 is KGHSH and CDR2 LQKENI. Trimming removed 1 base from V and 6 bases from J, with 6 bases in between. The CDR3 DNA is TGTGCCAGCTCACCACGGGCTTCTGAAGCTTTCTTT. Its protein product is CASSPRASEAFF.

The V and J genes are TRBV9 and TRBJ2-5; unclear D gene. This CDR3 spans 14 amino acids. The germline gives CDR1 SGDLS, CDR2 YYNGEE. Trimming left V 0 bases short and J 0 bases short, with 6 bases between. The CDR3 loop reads CASSVGADQETQYF. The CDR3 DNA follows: TGTGCCAGCAGCGTAGGGGCCGACCAAGAGACCCAGTACTTC.

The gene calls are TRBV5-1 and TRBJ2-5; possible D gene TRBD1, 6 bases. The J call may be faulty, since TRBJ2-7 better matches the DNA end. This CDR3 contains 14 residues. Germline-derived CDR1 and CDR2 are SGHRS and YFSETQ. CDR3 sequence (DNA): TGCGCCAGCAGAGTAAGACAGGACTCCTACGAGCAGTACTTC. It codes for CASRVRQDSYEQYF.

CDR3 in amino acids: CASSLTPWELFF. CDR3 DNA: TGTGCCAGCAGCTTAACTCCATGGGAGCTGTTTTTT. The rearrangement joins TRBV7-2 to TRBJ2-2; D is uncertain. The V gene's germline CDR1 is SGHTA and CDR2 FQGNSA. The CDR3 loop spans 12 amino acids. V lost 2 bases and J lost 9, with 7 bases in between.

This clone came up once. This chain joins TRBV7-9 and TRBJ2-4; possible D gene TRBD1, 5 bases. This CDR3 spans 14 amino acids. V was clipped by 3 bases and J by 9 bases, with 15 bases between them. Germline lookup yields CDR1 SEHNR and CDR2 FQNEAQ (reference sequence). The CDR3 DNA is TGTGCCAGCAGCTTGAAGACAGCCCGCGGCATTCAGTACTTC. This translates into CASSLKTARGIQYF.

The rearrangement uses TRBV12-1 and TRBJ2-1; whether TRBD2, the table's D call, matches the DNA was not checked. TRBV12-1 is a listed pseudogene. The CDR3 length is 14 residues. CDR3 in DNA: TGTGCCAGCATAATAGCGGGACCATACAATGAGCAGTTCTTC. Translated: CASIIAGPYNEQFF.

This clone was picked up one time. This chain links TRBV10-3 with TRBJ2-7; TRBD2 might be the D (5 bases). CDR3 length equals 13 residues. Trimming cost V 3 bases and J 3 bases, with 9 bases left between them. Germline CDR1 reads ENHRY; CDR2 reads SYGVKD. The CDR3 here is CAISEPGGYEQYF. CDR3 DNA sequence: TGTGCCATCAGTGAACCCGGAGGCTACGAGCAGTACTTC.